This T cell receptor (beta chain) was recovered during a study of cytomegalovirus exposure and HLA in healthy donors. Across the whole study: Earlier, 95 million to 130 million unique TCR beta sequences were recovered from roughly 200 million T cells by an analysis.

Researchers ran the PCR with 60 Vbeta and 13 Jbeta primers. This table comes from immunoSEQ multiplex PCR, and its TCRdb copy is limited to in-frame clones, with some not included. The sample has roughly 100,000 clones, over 80% seen once; the top ten hold 2.6%. Overall study results and limits: Sequencing likely produced, as an artifact, a cluster of highly shared sequence variants.

Points on this clone: No antigen is known for it.

Germline CDR1 is LGHNA and CDR2 is YSLEER. V shed 1 base, J shed 6 bases, and the junction held 6 bases outside the gene matches. The CDR3 covers 15 residues. Sequencing was done on a sample of PBMCs. The chain has TRBV4-3 and TRBJ1-5, with 7 positions matching TRBD1. This TCR derives from a middle-aged man in good health and CMV-seronegative. CDR3 bases: TGCGCCAGCAGCCAAGTTATAGGGGGCGGTCAGCCCCAGCATTTT. It codes for CASSQVIGGGQPQHF.